Below are 8 T cell receptor beta chains sequenced from a single sample in a study of metastatic and nonmetastatic thyroid tumors. TCRdb reanalyzed the PCR reads via MiXCR. The table has tens of thousands of clones, approximately 22% seen once. Thyroid surgery was preceded by no treatment in any patient. Sequencing was done on a sample of blood. These receptors all stem from a female donor with papillary thyroid cancer or a benign thyroid nodule (not recorded which). Some clones in this sample may be carry-over from other donors' samples.

This clone has a count of ten or more. V gene TRBV5-1 combines with J gene TRBJ2-3; 10 bases map to TRBD2. Germline values: CDR1 SGHRS, CDR2 YFSETQ. With 4 bases clipped from V and 4 bases from J, the junction kept 9 bases outside the gene matches. CDR3 length: 16 residues. The CDR3 DNA reads as TGCGCCAGCAGCCCACCGGCTAGCGGGAGCCCAGATACGCAGTATTTT. It codes for CASSPPASGSPDTQYF.

This clone was detected many times. The chain employs TRBV5-1 and TRBJ2-7; TRBD2 matches 8 bases. V was pared by 4 bases and J by 0 bases, with 6 bases of the junction left unmatched. The germline gives CDR1 SGHRS, CDR2 YFSETQ. This CDR3 comprises 15 residues. In nucleotides, the CDR3 is TGCGCCAGCAGCCCGGGGGGGGGTATCTCCTACGAGCAGTACTTC. Encoded protein: CASSPGGGISYEQYF.

The sample holds many counts of this clone. The chain recombines TRBV18 with TRBJ1-2; D not resolved. The CDR3 is 15 amino acids. The germline V and J ends were trimmed by 4 bases and 0 bases, with 12 bases remaining between them. The V gene's germline CDR1 is KGHSH and CDR2 LQKENI. CDR3 bases: TGTGCCAGCTCACTCATGGACCGAACTAACTATGGCTACACCTTC. It translates to CASSLMDRTNYGYTF.

This clone was seen ten or more times. As DNA, the CDR3 is TGTGCCTGGAGTGCGACAGGGGCCGGGGAGCTGTTTTTT. Translating gives CAWSATGAGELFF. The chain is built from TRBV30 and TRBJ2-2; TRBD1 matches 8 bases. The CDR3 is 13 residues long. V lost 1 base to trimming and J lost 6 bases; unmatched junction nucleotides: 1. From germline, CDR1 is GTSNPN and CDR2 SVGIG (reference sequence).

The table lists this clone with a few counts. A much bigger clone sits one base away, suggesting this may be a read error. V usage is TRBV29-1 and J usage is TRBJ1-2; possible D gene TRBD1, 5 bases. This CDR3 contains 12 residues. With 6 bases removed from V and 4 bases from J, the gap between germline ends came to 12 bases. CDR1 and CDR2 from the germline V gene are SQVTM and ANQGSEA. CDR3 protein: CSVVRGSYGYTF. CDR3 coding DNA: TGCAGCGTAGTAAGGGGAAGCTATGGCTACACCTTC.

As to this clone: This may be a read error, as it is one base from a much larger clone. DNA of the CDR3: TGCGCCAGCAGCTTAGCCCGGTCCACAGATACGCAGTATTTT. It translates to CASSLARSTDTQYF. This sequence joins TRBV5-1 and TRBJ2-3; D not resolved. The CDR3 is 14 residues long. CDR1 and CDR2 from the germline V gene are SGHRS and YFSETQ. The V and J ends lost 2 bases and 2 bases respectively, with 9 bases between them. Based on the CDR3 plus reference TRBV5-1 and TRBJ2-3, the full variable domain is KAGVTQTPRYLIKTRGQQVTLSCSPISGHRSVSWYQQTPGQGLQFLFEYFSETQRNKGNFPGRFSGRQFSNSRSEMNVSTLELGDSALYLCASSLARSTDTQYFGPGTRLTVL.

This clone was observed many times. CDR3 nucleotide sequence: TGTGCCAGCAGCTTAGTAAAGGGGAAGTTGGCCGGGGAGCTGTTTTTT. This translates into CASSLVKGKLAGELFF. The J gene is TRBJ2-2, the V gene TRBV11-2; tentatively, D is TRBD1 (5 bases). CDR3 length: 16 amino acids. Germline V lookup: CDR1 SGHAT, CDR2 FQNNGV. The V and J ends lost 1 base and 6 bases respectively, with 15 bases between them.

The chain recombines TRBV6-4 with TRBJ2-1; D might be TRBD1 or TRBD2, each matching 5 bases. Trimming removed 6 bases at V and 7 bases at J, with 22 bases between. The germline V gene encodes CDR1 MRHNA and CDR2 SNTAGT. This CDR3 is 16 amino acids long. This chain's CDR3 is CASSPRVRGSWNEQFF. The CDR3 coding sequence is TGTGCCAGCAGCCCTAGGGTGAGGGGCTCTTGGAATGAGCAGTTCTTC.